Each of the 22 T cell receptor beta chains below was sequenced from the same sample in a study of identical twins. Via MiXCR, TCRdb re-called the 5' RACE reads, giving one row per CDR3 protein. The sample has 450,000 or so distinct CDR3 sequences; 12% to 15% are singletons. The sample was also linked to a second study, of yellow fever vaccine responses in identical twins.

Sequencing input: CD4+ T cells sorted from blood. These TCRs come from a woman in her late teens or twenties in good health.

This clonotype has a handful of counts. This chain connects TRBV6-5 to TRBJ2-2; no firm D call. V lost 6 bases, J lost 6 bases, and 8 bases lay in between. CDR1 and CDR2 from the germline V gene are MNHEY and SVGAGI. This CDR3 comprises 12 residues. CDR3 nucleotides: TGTGCCAGCAGCTCGCCCCCCGGGGAGCTGTTTTTT. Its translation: CASSSPPGELFF.

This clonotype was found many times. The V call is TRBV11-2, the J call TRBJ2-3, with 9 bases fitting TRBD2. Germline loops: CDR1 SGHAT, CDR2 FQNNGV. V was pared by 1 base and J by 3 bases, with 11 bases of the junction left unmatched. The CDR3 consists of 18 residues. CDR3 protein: CASSLGGRREGRTDTQYF. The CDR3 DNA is TGTGCCAGCAGCTTAGGAGGGCGGCGGGAGGGCCGGACAGATACGCAGTATTTT.

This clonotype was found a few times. The DNA for the CDR3 is TGTGCCAGCAGTCCTCAGAACCCCGGCAGGAGCACAGATACGCAGTATTTT. Residues: CASSPQNPGRSTDTQYF. V and J are TRBV12-3 or TRBV12-4 and TRBJ2-3; D is unresolved. V lost 5 bases, J lost 0 bases, and 18 bases lay in between. This CDR3 region has 17 residues.

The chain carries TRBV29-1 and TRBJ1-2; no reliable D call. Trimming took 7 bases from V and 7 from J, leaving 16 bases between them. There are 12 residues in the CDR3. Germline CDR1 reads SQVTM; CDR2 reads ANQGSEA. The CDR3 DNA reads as TGCAGCGCCCGAGCTCGTTTAGGTGGCTACACCTTC. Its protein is CSARARLGGYTF.

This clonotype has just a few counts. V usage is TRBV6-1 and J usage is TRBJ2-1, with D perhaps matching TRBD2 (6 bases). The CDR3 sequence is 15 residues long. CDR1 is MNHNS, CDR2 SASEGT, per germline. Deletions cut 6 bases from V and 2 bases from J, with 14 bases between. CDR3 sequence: CASSRLVEAYNEQFF. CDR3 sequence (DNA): TGTGCCAGCAGCCGACTAGTGGAAGCCTACAATGAGCAGTTCTTC.

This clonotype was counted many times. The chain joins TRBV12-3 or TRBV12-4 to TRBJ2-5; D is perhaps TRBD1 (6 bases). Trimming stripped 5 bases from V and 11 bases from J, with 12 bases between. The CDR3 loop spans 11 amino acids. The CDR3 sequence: CASSPRGKQYF. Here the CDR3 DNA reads TGTGCCAGCAGTCCTAGGGGGAAACAGTACTTC.

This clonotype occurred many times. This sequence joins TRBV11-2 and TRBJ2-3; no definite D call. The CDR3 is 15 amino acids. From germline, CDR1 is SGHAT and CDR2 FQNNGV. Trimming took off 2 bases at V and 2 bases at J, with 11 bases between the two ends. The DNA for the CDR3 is TGTGCCAGCAGCTTAACCCCCGCTTACACAGATACGCAGTATTTT. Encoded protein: CASSLTPAYTDTQYF.

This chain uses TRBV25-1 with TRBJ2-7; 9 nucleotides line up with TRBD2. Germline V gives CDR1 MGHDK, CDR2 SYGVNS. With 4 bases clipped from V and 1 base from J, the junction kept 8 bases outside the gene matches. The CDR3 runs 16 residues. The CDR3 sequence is CASSAQTSGESYEQYF. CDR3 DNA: TGTGCCAGCAGTGCCCAGACTAGCGGAGAATCCTACGAGCAGTACTTC.

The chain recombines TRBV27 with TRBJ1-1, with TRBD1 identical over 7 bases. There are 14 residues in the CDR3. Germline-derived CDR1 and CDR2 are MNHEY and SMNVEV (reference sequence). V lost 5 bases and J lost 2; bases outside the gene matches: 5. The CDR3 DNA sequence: TGTGCCAGCAGTCTGGGACAGACAAACACTGAAGCTTTCTTT. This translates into CASSLGQTNTEAFF.

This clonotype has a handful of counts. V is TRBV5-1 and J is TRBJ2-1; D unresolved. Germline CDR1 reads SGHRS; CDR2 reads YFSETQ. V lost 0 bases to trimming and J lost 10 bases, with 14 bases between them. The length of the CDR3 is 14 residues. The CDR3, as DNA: TGCGCCAGCAGCTTGGATCTCTCTCCTAGGGAGCAGTTCTTC. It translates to CASSLDLSPREQFF.

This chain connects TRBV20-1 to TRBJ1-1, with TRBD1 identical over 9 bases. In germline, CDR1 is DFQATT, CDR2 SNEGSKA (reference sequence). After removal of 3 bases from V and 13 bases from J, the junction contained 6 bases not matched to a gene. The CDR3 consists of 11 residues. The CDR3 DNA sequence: TGCAGTGCTAGTGCGGGACAGGGAGGTTTCTTT. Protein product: CSASAGQGGFF.

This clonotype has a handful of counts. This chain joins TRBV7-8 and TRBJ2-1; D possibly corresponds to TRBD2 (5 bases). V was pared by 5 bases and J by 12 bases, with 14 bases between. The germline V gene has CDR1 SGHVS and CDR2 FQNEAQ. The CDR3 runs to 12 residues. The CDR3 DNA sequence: TGTGCCAGCAGCGGCAGGACTCAACGGCAGTTCTTC. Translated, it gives CASSGRTQRQFF.

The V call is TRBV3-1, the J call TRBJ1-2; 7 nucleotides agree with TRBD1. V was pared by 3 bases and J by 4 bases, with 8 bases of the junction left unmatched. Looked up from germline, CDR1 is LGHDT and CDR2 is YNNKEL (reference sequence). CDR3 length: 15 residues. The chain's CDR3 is CASSHYDRATYGYTF. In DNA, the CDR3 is TGTGCCAGCAGCCATTACGACAGGGCGACCTATGGCTACACCTTC.

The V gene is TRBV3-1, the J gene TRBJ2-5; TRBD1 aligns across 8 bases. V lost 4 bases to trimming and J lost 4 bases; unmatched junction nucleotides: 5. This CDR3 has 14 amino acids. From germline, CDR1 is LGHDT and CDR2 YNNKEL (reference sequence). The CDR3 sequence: CASSRRQGRETQYF. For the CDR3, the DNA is TGTGCCAGCAGCCGACGACAGGGGAGAGAGACCCAGTACTTC.

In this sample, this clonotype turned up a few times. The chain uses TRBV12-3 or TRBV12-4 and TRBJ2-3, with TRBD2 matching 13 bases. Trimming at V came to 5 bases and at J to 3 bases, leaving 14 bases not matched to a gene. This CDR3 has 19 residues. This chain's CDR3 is CASSPLGLAGVKGTDTQYF. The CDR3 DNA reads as TGTGCCAGCAGTCCCCTCGGACTAGCGGGAGTTAAGGGAACAGATACGCAGTATTTT.

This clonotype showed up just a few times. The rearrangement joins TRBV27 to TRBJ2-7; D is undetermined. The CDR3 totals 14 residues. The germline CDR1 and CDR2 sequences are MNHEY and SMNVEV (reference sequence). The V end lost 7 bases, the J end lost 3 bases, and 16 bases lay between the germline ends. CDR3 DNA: TGTGCCAGCATCGGAGCGCGAGATCGCTACGAGCAGTACTTC. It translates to CASIGARDRYEQYF.

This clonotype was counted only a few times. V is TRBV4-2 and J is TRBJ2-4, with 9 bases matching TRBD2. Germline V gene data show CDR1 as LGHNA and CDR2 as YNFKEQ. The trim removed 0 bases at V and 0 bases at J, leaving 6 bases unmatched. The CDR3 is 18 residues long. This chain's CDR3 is CASSQDRASGVAKNIQYF. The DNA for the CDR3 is TGTGCCAGCAGCCAAGATAGGGCTAGCGGGGTAGCCAAAAACATTCAGTACTTC.

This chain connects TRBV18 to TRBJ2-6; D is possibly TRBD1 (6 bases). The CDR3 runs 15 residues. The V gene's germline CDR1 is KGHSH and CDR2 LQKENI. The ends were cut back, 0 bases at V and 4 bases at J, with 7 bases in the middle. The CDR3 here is CASSPPDRGANVLTF. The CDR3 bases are TGTGCCAGCTCACCACCGGACAGAGGGGCCAACGTCCTGACTTTC.

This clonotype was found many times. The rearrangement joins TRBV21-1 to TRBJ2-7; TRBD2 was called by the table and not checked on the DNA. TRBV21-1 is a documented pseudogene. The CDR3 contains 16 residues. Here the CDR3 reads CASSKAWRTSSYEQYF. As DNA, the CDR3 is TGTGCCAGCAGCAAAGCGTGGAGGACGAGCTCCTACGAGCAGTACTTC.

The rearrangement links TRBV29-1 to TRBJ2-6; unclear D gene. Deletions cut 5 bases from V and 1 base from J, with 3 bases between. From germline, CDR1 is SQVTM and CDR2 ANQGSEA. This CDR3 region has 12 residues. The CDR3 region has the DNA TGCAGCGTTAATTCTGGGGCCAACGTCCTGACTTTC. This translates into CSVNSGANVLTF.

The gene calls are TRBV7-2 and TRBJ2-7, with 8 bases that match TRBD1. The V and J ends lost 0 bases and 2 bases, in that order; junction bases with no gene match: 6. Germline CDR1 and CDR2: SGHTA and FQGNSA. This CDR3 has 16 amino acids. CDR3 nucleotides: TGTGCCAGCAGCTTAGCCGGGACAGGCCGAACCTACGAGCAGTACTTC. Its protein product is CASSLAGTGRTYEQYF.

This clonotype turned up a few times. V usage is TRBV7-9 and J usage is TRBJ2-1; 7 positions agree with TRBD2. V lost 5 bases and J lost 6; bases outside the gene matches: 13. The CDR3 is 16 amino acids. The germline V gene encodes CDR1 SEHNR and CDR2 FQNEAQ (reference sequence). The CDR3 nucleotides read TGTGCCAGCAGCAAATCTCTAGCGGTCGCGGCCAATGAGCAGTTCTTC. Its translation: CASSKSLAVAANEQFF. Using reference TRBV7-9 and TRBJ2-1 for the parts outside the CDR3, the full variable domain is DTGVSQNPRHKITKRGQNVTFRCDPISEHNRLYWYRQTLGQGPEFLTYFQNEAQLEKSRLLSDRFSAERPKGSFSTLEIQRTEQGDSAMYLCASSKSLAVAANEQFFGPGTRLTVL.